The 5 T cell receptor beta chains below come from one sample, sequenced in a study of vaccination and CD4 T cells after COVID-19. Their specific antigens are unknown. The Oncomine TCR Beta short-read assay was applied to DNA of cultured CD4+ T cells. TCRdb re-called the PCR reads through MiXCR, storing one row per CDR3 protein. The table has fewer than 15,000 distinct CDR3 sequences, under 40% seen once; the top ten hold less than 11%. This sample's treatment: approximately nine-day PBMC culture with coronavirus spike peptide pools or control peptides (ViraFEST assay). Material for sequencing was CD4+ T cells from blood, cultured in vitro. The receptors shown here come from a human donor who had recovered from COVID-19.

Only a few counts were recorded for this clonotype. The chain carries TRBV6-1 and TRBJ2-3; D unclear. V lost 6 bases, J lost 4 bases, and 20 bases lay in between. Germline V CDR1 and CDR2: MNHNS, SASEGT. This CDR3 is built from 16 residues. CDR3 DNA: TGTGCCAGCAGCACCTCTACCACCCGACCAGCAGATACGCAGTATTTT. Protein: CASSTSTTRPADTQYF.

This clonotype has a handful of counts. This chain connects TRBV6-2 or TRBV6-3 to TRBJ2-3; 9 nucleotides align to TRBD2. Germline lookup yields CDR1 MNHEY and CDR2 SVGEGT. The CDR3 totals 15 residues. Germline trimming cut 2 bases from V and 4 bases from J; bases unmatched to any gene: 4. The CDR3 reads CASSYPREGADTQYF. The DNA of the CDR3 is TGTGCCAGCAGTTACCCGCGGGAGGGAGCAGATACGCAGTATTTT.

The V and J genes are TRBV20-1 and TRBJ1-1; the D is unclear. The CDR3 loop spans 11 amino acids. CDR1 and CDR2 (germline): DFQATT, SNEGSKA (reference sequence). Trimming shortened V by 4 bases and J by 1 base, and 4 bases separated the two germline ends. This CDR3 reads CSATQNTEAFF. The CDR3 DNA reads TGCAGTGCTACACAGAACACTGAAGCTTTCTTT.

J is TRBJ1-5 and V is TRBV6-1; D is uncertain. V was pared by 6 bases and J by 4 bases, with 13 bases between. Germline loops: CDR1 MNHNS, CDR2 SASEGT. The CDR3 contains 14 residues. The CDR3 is CASRETGRNQPQHF. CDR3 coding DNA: TGTGCCAGCAGAGAAACCGGGAGGAATCAGCCCCAGCATTTT.

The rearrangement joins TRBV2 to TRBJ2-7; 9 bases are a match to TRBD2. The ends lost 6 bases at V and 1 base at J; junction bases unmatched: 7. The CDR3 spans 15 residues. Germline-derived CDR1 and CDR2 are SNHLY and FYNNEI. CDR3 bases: TGTGCCAGCAGCTCAACTAGCGGGCTTTCCTACGAGCAGTACTTC. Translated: CASSSTSGLSYEQYF.